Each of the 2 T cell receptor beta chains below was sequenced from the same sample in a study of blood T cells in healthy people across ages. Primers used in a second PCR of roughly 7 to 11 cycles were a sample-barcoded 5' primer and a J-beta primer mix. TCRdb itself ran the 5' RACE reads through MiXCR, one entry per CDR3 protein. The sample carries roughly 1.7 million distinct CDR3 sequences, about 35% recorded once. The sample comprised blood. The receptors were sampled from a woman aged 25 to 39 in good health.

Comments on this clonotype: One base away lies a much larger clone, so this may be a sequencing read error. CDR3 coding DNA: TGTGCCAGCAGTTTATCGTTGCGAGGGAGGAGCGGGGCCCAGTACTTC. This codes for CASSLSLRGRSGAQYF. The J gene is TRBJ2-5, the V gene TRBV27; 7 bases fit TRBD2. The V and J ends lost 0 bases and 9 bases, in that order; junction bases with no gene match: 13. The CDR3 is 16 residues long. Germline V gives CDR1 MNHEY, CDR2 SMNVEV (reference sequence).

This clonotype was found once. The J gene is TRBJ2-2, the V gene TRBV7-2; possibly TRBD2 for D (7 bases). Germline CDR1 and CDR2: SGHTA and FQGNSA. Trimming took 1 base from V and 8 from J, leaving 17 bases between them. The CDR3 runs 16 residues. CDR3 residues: CASSLEGGHAVGELFF. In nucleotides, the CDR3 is TGTGCCAGCAGCTTAGAGGGGGGGCACGCGGTGGGGGAGCTGTTTTTT.